Shown below are 5 T cell receptor beta chains from a single sample sequenced in a study of post-analysis software for immune sequencing data. For these receptors, no antigen is known. Each TCR beta cDNA library carried unique molecular identifiers. Each CDR3 protein gets one entry after TCRdb re-called the PCR reads with MiXCR. This table has 380,000 or so distinct CDR3 sequences, approximately 33% appearing once. Study conclusions and caveats: Comparison of patients with controls showed 4 to 6 TRBV segments more frequent in patients, TRBV5-6, TRBV5-1 and TRBV20-1 among them.

Source material: blood. Receptor source: a girl aged 10 to 17 with multiple sclerosis.

The rearrangement links TRBV5-1 to TRBJ2-5; 12 nucleotides align to TRBD1. The J call is in doubt because the DNA end fits TRBJ2-7 better. The CDR3 contains 14 residues. Germline CDR1 and CDR2: SGHRS and YFSETQ. In nucleotides, the CDR3 is TGCGCCAGCAGCAAGGGACAGGGGGCTTACGAGCAGTACTTC. Translated: CASSKGQGAYEQYF.

This clonotype turned up a few times. The chain couples TRBV29-1 to TRBJ1-2; TRBD1 matches 8 bases. The CDR3 totals 11 residues. The junction had 7 bases not matched to a gene; V was cut back by 8 bases and J by 8 bases. Germline CDR1 SQVTM, CDR2 ANQGSEA. DNA of the CDR3: TGCAGCTGCGGACAGGGTCAAGGCTACACCTTC. It yields the protein CSCGQGQGYTF.

The rearrangement uses TRBV7-9 and TRBJ2-3; D gene uncertain. CDR3 length equals 14 residues. CDR1 and CDR2 (germline): SEHNR, FQNEAQ (reference sequence). Trimming stripped 6 bases from V and 6 bases from J, with 16 bases between. This CDR3 reads CASRLTSTSDTQYF. DNA of the CDR3: TGTGCCAGCAGGCTCACGTCGACATCGGATACGCAGTATTTT.

This clonotype was counted a few times. The chain couples TRBV7-6 to TRBJ2-1, with TRBD2 identical over 10 bases. The CDR3 has 14 amino acids. Germline loops: CDR1 SGHVS, CDR2 FNYEAQ. V dropped 4 bases and J dropped 9; count of bases not matched to a gene: 6. As DNA, the CDR3 is TGTGCCAGCAGCTCCGGACTAGCGGAGGGTGAGCAGTTCTTC. It encodes CASSSGLAEGEQFF.

V and J are TRBV6-1 and TRBJ1-2; no definite D call. The CDR3 runs to 12 residues. CDR1 and CDR2 (germline): MNHNS, SASEGT. V was cut by 5 bases and J by 7 bases, with 11 bases left in between. The CDR3 DNA reads as TGTGCCAGCAGTCCCGAAGCGAGTGGCTACACCTTC. The encoded protein is CASSPEASGYTF.